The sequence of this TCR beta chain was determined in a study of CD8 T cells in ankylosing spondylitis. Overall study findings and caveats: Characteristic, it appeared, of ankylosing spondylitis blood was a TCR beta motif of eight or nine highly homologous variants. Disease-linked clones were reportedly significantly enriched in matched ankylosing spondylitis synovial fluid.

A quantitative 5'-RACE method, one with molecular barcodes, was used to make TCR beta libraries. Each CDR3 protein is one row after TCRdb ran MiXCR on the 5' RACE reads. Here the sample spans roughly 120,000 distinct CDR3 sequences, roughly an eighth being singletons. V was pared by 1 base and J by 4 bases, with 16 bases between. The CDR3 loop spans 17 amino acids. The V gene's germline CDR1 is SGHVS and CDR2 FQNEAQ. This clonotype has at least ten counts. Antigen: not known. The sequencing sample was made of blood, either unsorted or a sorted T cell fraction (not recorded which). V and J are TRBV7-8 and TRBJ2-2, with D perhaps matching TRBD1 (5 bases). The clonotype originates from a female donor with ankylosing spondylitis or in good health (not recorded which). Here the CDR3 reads CASSLEWWGAVTGELFF. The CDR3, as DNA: TGTGCCAGCAGCTTAGAATGGTGGGGCGCCGTCACCGGGGAGCTGTTTTTT.